This T cell receptor beta chain was captured by sequencing in a study of somatic mutations in cytotoxic T cells in rheumatoid arthritis. About the research overall: Blood samples of around 30 ml were drawn from patients (in EDTA) right after diagnosis and before any treatment. Study conclusions and caveats: The study found that the largest CD8+ clone exceeded 20% of CD8+ cells in about an eighth of the roughly 65 patients. Comparison of CD8+ T-cell clonality between rheumatoid arthritis patients and age-matched healthy controls yielded no significant difference.

To note about this clone: Its specificity is not known.

The repertoire was sequenced with immunoSEQ multiplex PCR; TCRdb's copy has only in-frame clones and lacks some. The table includes 20,000 to 25,000 clones, about 77% detected once. The CDR3 is 12 residues long. Trimming took off 4 bases at V and 8 bases at J, with 10 bases between the two ends. Germline assignment: CDR1 SGHDT and CDR2 YYEEEE. The clonotype was recovered from an adult with rheumatoid arthritis. The sequencing input was CD8+ T cells sorted from blood. The chain recombines TRBV5-6 with TRBJ2-1; no reliable D call. CDR3 nucleotides: TGTGCCAGCAGCCGGTGGGTCGATGAGCAGTTCTTC. Translating gives CASSRWVDEQFF.